This T cell receptor beta chain was captured in a study of cytomegalovirus exposure and HLA in healthy donors. Study outcomes and limitations: The HLA-A and HLA-B alleles of most subjects were reportedly predicted accurately from TCR beta sequences.

The study ran its PCR with 60 Vbeta and 13 Jbeta primers. Measured with immunoSEQ multiplex PCR; TCRdb has only the in-frame clones, and not every one. The sample totals about 43,000 clones. On this clone: The antigen is undetermined.

This CDR3 has 13 amino acids. Per the germline V gene, CDR1 is SQVTM and CDR2 is ANQGSEA. V dropped 4 bases and J dropped 4 bases, with 14 bases sitting between them. Sample: PBMCs. The chain links TRBV29-1 to TRBJ2-7; D perhaps matches TRBD1 (5 bases). The sequence derives from a woman in her 30s in good health and CMV-seronegative. DNA of the CDR3: TGCAGCGTTGGCGGCAGGGTTGCGTACGAGCAGTACTTC. Its translation: CSVGGRVAYEQYF.